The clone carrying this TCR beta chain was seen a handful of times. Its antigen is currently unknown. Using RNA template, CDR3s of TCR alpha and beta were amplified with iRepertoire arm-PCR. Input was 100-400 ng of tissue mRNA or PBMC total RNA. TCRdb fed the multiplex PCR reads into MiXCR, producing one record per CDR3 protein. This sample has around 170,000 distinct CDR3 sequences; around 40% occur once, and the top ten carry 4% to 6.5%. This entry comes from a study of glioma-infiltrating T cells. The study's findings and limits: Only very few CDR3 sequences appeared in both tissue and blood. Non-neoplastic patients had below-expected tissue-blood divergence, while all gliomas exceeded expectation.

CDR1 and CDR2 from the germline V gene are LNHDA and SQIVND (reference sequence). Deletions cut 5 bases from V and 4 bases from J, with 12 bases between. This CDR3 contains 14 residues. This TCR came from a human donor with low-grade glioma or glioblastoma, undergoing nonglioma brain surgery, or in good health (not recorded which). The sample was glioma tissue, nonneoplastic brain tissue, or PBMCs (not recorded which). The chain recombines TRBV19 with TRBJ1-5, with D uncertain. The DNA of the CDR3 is TGTGCCAGTAGTTCGACCCGATTGAATCAGCCCCAGCATTTT. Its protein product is CASSSTRLNQPQHF.